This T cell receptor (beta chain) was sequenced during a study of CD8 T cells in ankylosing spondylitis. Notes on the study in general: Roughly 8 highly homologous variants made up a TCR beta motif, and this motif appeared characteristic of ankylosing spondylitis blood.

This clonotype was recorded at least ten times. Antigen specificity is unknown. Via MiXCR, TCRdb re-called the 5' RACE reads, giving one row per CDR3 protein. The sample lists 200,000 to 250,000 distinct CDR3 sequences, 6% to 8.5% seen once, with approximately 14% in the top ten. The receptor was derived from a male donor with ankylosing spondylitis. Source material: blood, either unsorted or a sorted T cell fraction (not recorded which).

DNA of the CDR3: TGTGCCAGCAGTTTAAATAGGCCGAACACTGAAGCTTTCTTT. This sequence encodes CASSLNRPNTEAFF. V is TRBV27 and J is TRBJ1-1; D not certain. CDR1 and CDR2 from the germline V gene are MNHEY and SMNVEV (reference sequence). The length of the CDR3 is 14 residues. V was shortened by 2 bases and J by 1 base, with 8 bases between the two germline ends.